These 21 T cell receptor beta chains originate from one sample sequenced in a study of blood T cell repertoires in COVID-19. Repertoires were generated with immunoSEQ multiplex PCR, while TCRdb's copy carries only in-frame clones and drops some. The profile shows about 360,000 clones, roughly 86% of them singletons. The sequenced sample consisted of PBMCs or T cells enriched from blood (not recorded which). All receptors derive from a man in his forties in a cohort exposed to, infected with or recovered from COVID-19 (not recorded which).

The chain uses TRBV7-9 and TRBJ1-2; D uncertain. Germline lookup yields CDR1 SEHNR and CDR2 FQNEAQ (reference sequence). V gave up 1 base and J gave up 8 bases, with 11 bases separating them. The CDR3 runs to 13 residues. This CDR3 is CASSLESGNGYTF. For the CDR3, the DNA is TGTGCCAGCAGCTTAGAGTCGGGGAACGGCTACACCTTC.

V is TRBV12-3 or TRBV12-4 and J is TRBJ1-1; the D gene is possibly TRBD1 (6 bases). Trimming shortened V by 9 bases and J by 6 bases, and 11 bases separated the two germline ends. The CDR3 runs 11 residues. CDR3 sequence: CASSRGAEAFF. As DNA, the CDR3 is TGTGCCAGTTCCAGGGGAGCTGAAGCTTTCTTT.

The chain joins TRBV19 to TRBJ1-4; 10 bases line up with TRBD1. CDR3 length equals 15 residues. Trimming at V came to 10 bases and at J to 0 bases, leaving 5 bases not matched to a gene. Germline-derived CDR1 and CDR2 are LNHDA and SQIVND (reference sequence). DNA for the CDR3: TGTGCCACGCAGGACAGGGGGGCAACTAATGAAAAACTGTTTTTT. It specifies CATQDRGATNEKLFF.

J is TRBJ1-6 and V is TRBV5-4, with D hard to call. Looked up from germline, CDR1 is SGHNT and CDR2 is YYREEE (reference sequence). Trimming shortened V by 1 base and J by 5 bases, and 10 bases separated the two germline ends. The CDR3 runs to 15 residues. The CDR3 loop is CASSLSKLNNSPLHF. In nucleotides, the CDR3 is TGTGCCAGCAGCTTGTCTAAGCTGAATAATTCACCCCTCCACTTT.

The chain employs TRBV20-1 and TRBJ1-1; 8 bases map to TRBD1. This CDR3 has 11 amino acids. CDR1 is DFQATT and CDR2 is SNEGSKA in the germline V gene (reference sequence). The V and J ends lost 6 bases and 5 bases, in that order; junction bases with no gene match: 2. CDR3 protein: CSARGRTEAFF. Written as DNA, the CDR3 is TGCAGTGCCAGGGGGCGGACTGAAGCTTTCTTT.

The chain has TRBV11-2 and TRBJ2-7; 11 nucleotides line up with TRBD2. This CDR3 is 15 amino acids long. V lost 1 base to trimming and J lost 7 bases; unmatched junction nucleotides: 6. Per germline, CDR1 SGHAT and CDR2 FQNNGV. The CDR3 here is CASSLVTSGSREQYF. The CDR3 nucleotides read TGTGCCAGCAGCTTAGTTACTAGCGGGAGTCGAGAGCAGTACTTC. The complete variable domain, with remaining parts taken from reference TRBV11-2 and TRBJ2-7, reads EAGVAQSPRYKIIEKRQSVAFWCNPISGHATLYWYQQILGQGPKLLIQFQNNGVVDDSQLPKDRFSAERLKGVDSTLKIQPAKLEDSAVYLCASSLVTSGSREQYFGPGTRLTVT.

This chain joins TRBV6-5 and TRBJ2-1; 8 positions agree with TRBD2. V dropped 5 bases and J dropped 1; count of bases not matched to a gene: 4. This CDR3 is built from 15 residues. Germline V CDR1 and CDR2: MNHEY, SVGAGI. The CDR3 DNA reads TGTGCCAGCAGTAGTAGCGGGACTTCCTACAATGAGCAGTTCTTC. The encoded protein is CASSSSGTSYNEQFF.

The chain couples TRBV5-1 to TRBJ2-3, with 8 positions matching TRBD2. Trimming at V came to 4 bases and at J to 2 bases, leaving 6 bases not matched to a gene. The germline V gene has CDR1 SGHRS and CDR2 YFSETQ. The CDR3 has 15 amino acids. Here the CDR3 reads CASSQTSAVTDTQYF. The CDR3 DNA follows: TGCGCCAGCAGCCAGACTAGCGCGGTCACAGATACGCAGTATTTT.

V gene TRBV5-6 combines with J gene TRBJ2-1; D perhaps matches TRBD1 (5 bases). The V end was cut by 5 bases, the J end by 6 bases, with 9 bases between. Germline V gene data show CDR1 as SGHDT and CDR2 as YYEEEE. The CDR3 contains 12 residues. The CDR3 loop reads CASRTGPNEQFF. The CDR3 DNA follows: TGTGCCAGCAGAACAGGCCCCAATGAGCAGTTCTTC. The full variable domain, with the rest looked up from reference TRBV5-6 and TRBJ2-1, is DAGVTQSPTHLIKTRGQQVTLRCSPKSGHDTVSWYQQALGQGPQFIFQYYEEEERQRGNFPDRFSGHQFPNYSSELNVNALLLGDSALYLCASRTGPNEQFFGPGTRLTVL.

Written as DNA, the CDR3 is TGCAGTGCTTCTTCGTCCTACGAGCAGTACTTC. This sequence encodes CSASSSYEQYF. This chain joins TRBV20-1 and TRBJ2-7; D gene ambiguous. V lost 5 bases and J 1 base, leaving 6 bases between the germline ends. CDR3 size: 11 residues. Germline V CDR1 and CDR2: DFQATT, SNEGSKA (reference sequence).

The V gene is TRBV30, the J gene TRBJ1-1, with a weak D call TRBD1 (5 bases). Trimming cost V 3 bases and J 5 bases, with 10 bases left between them. Germline assignment: CDR1 GTSNPN and CDR2 SVGIG (reference sequence). The CDR3 spans 12 residues. The CDR3 nucleotides read TGTGCCTGGAGCCGTAGGGGTACTGAAGCTTTCTTT. Protein product: CAWSRRGTEAFF.

The chain recombines TRBV24-1 with TRBJ2-4; the match to TRBD1 covers 9 bases. Per germline, CDR1 KGHDR and CDR2 SFDVKD. Losses at the gene ends were 5 bases for V and 8 bases for J; bases not matched to a gene: 3. The CDR3 is made up of 13 amino acids. CDR3 residues: CATSGDRGDIQYF. The CDR3 DNA sequence: TGTGCCACCAGTGGAGACAGGGGGGACATTCAGTACTTC.

The chain uses TRBV19 and TRBJ2-7, with D perhaps matching TRBD2 (7 bases). V lost 5 bases to trimming and J lost 4 bases, with 21 bases between them. Germline-derived CDR1 and CDR2 are LNHDA and SQIVND (reference sequence). CDR3 length: 16 amino acids. CDR3 sequence reads: CASSLRQAPGGYEQYF. The CDR3 bases are TGTGCCAGTAGTCTACGACAGGCGCCGGGGGGTTACGAGCAGTACTTC. Full variable domain (outside the CDR3, taken from reference TRBV19 and TRBJ2-7): DGGITQSPKYLFRKEGQNVTLSCEQNLNHDAMYWYRQDPGQGLRLIYYSQIVNDFQKGDIAEGYSVSREKKESFPLTVTSAQKNPTAFYLCASSLRQAPGGYEQYFGPGTRLTVT.

This clone occurred once. Other DNA sequences from this sample encode an identical CDR3 as well. The V and J genes are TRBV19 and TRBJ1-1, with D perhaps matching TRBD1 (5 bases). Germline V lookup: CDR1 LNHDA, CDR2 SQIVND (reference sequence). Deletions cut 8 bases from V and 1 base from J, with 8 bases between. The CDR3 spans 12 residues. The CDR3 bases are TGTGCCAGTTCTACAGGGAACACTGAAGCTTTCTTT. This translates into CASSTGNTEAFF. The full variable domain, its missing parts supplied by reference TRBV19 and TRBJ1-1, is DGGITQSPKYLFRKEGQNVTLSCEQNLNHDAMYWYRQDPGQGLRLIYYSQIVNDFQKGDIAEGYSVSREKKESFPLTVTSAQKNPTAFYLCASSTGNTEAFFGQGTRLTVV.

This chain uses TRBV4-1 with TRBJ2-7, with 12 bases lining up with TRBD2. Losses at the gene ends were 2 bases for V and 5 bases for J; bases not matched to a gene: 7. CDR3 length: 16 amino acids. Germline V lookup: CDR1 MGHRA, CDR2 YSYEKL. CDR3 coding DNA: TGCGCCAGCAGCCAACACCCTAGCGGGAGGGCCAACGAGCAGTACTTC. Protein: CASSQHPSGRANEQYF.

This chain links TRBV3-1 (or the pseudogene TRBV3-2) with TRBJ1-1, with D possibly TRBD1 on 6 matching bases. CDR1 and CDR2 from the germline V gene are LGHDT and YNNKEL (reference sequence). The CDR3 consists of 13 residues. The V and J ends lost 6 bases and 5 bases respectively, with 13 bases between them. The CDR3 reads CASRRGGDTEAFF. CDR3 sequence (DNA): TGTGCCAGCAGGAGAGGGGGGGATACTGAAGCTTTCTTT.

The chain has TRBV5-1 and TRBJ2-1; TRBD1 matches at 9 bases. The CDR3 contains 13 residues. Germline lookup yields CDR1 SGHRS and CDR2 YFSETQ. Trimming cost V 3 bases and J 6 bases; bases outside gene matches: 1. CDR3 DNA: TGCGCCAGCAGCTGGACAGGGGTCAATGAGCAGTTCTTC. Encoded protein: CASSWTGVNEQFF.

The V gene is TRBV7-9, the J gene TRBJ2-2; 14 bases align to TRBD2. This CDR3 has 13 residues. V lost 8 bases, J lost 7 bases, and 0 bases stayed unmatched. From germline, CDR1 is SEHNR and CDR2 FQNEAQ (reference sequence). The CDR3 DNA sequence: TGTGCCAGCGGACTAGCGGGAGGCGGGGAGCTGTTTTTT. This sequence encodes CASGLAGGGELFF.

The chain combines TRBV7-6 with TRBJ2-5; 8 bases are a match to TRBD2. The V and J ends lost 2 bases and 5 bases, in that order; junction bases with no gene match: 7. This CDR3 contains 15 residues. CDR1 is SGHVS, CDR2 FNYEAQ, per germline. The CDR3 sequence is CASSLTAGVRETQYF. The DNA of the CDR3 is TGTGCCAGCAGCTTAACAGCGGGAGTGAGGGAGACCCAGTACTTC.

The chain uses TRBV5-5 and TRBJ2-7; TRBD1 matches at 10 bases. The germline gives CDR1 SGHKS, CDR2 YYEKEE (reference sequence). The CDR3 has 14 amino acids. V gave up 3 bases and J gave up 4 bases; unmatched junction bases: 4. The CDR3 sequence is CASSWGQGLYEQYF. CDR3 sequence (DNA): TGTGCCAGCAGCTGGGGACAGGGGTTATACGAGCAGTACTTC. Using reference TRBV5-5 and TRBJ2-7 for the parts outside the CDR3, the full variable domain is DAGVTQSPTHLIKTRGQQVTLRCSPISGHKSVSWYQQVLGQGPQFIFQYYEKEERGRGNFPDRFSARQFPNYSSELNVNALLLGDSALYLCASSWGQGLYEQYFGPGTRLTVT.

This clone has a single count. This chain uses TRBV7-9 with TRBJ2-7, with TRBD2 matching over 9 bases. In germline, CDR1 is SEHNR, CDR2 FQNEAQ (reference sequence). The CDR3 has 14 amino acids. The ends lost 5 bases at V and 5 bases at J; junction bases unmatched: 7. The CDR3 DNA is TGTGCCAGCAGCATTAGCGGGAGACTCAACGAGCAGTACTTC. It translates to CASSISGRLNEQYF.